A single sample gave rise to the 32 T cell receptor beta chains below, sequenced in a study of beta chain features in type 1 diabetes. Whole-study findings and limits: Across all four CD4+ subsets, people with type 1 diabetes showed modestly shorter TCRB CDR3s.

Of the isolated RNA, all was reverse transcribed, and so the sequenced material was expressed TCRB transcripts. Only in-frame clones appear in the TCRdb table, and some are missing; sequencing was by immunoSEQ multiplex PCR. The table includes about 650,000 clones, around an eighth detected once. The antigens these receptors bind are not known. Material for sequencing was naive CD4+ T cells from blood. Source of these receptors: a man under 40 with type 1 diabetes.

The chain links TRBV19 to TRBJ2-1, with 8 bases matching TRBD1. The CDR3 covers 14 residues. Germline-derived CDR1 and CDR2 are LNHDA and SQIVND (reference sequence). V was clipped by 4 bases and J by 7 bases; unmatched bases: 6. CDR3 bases: TGTGCCAGTAGTAGGGACAGGCCATGGAATGAGCAGTTCTTC. It yields the protein CASSRDRPWNEQFF.

The chain carries TRBV14 and TRBJ2-3; the match to TRBD2 covers 7 bases. The CDR3 covers 15 residues. V trimming: 7 bases; J trimming: 0 bases; junction bases outside the gene matches: 7. The V gene's germline CDR1 is SGHDN and CDR2 FVKESK. CDR3 sequence (DNA): TGTGCCAGCAATCCAGGGACTATCAGCACAGATACGCAGTATTTT. It yields the protein CASNPGTISTDTQYF.

This clone has more than one count but fewer than ten. The chain couples TRBV5-1 to TRBJ2-7; D call uncertain. The CDR3 runs 14 residues. V was pared by 3 bases and J by 2 bases, with 12 bases between. CDR1 is SGHRS, CDR2 YFSETQ, per germline. CDR3 coding DNA: TGCGCCAGCAGCTCCCGACCCAATACCTACGAGCAGTACTTC. Its translation is CASSSRPNTYEQYF.

The table lists this clone with a few counts. The V and J genes are TRBV4-3 and TRBJ2-1; 7 bases match TRBD2. From germline, CDR1 is LGHNA and CDR2 YSLEER. This CDR3 contains 14 residues. With V trimmed by 0 bases and J by 9 bases, 5 bases remained unmatched. In nucleotides, the CDR3 is TGCGCCAGCAGCCAAGAACAGCGGGGAGTTGAGCAGTTCTTC. Translated: CASSQEQRGVEQFF.

This clone was picked up a small number of times. The chain carries TRBV27 and TRBJ1-6; tentative D call: TRBD1 (5 bases). CDR1 and CDR2 (germline): MNHEY, SMNVEV (reference sequence). Trimming shortened V by 0 bases and J by 6 bases, and 9 bases separated the two germline ends. CDR3 size: 15 residues. As DNA, the CDR3 is TGTGCCAGCAGTTTATCGATTCAGGGTAATTCACCCCTCCACTTT. This translates into CASSLSIQGNSPLHF.

The V and J genes are TRBV5-4 and TRBJ2-7; 8 nucleotides align to TRBD1. J gave up 5 bases and V 2 bases, and 9 bases lay outside the gene matches. Germline loops: CDR1 SGHNT, CDR2 YYREEE (reference sequence). There are 15 residues in the CDR3. The CDR3 DNA sequence: TGTGCCAGCAGCTTAGCCGGGACAGGCAAAAACGAGCAGTACTTC. This encodes CASSLAGTGKNEQYF.

This clone appeared a few times. The rearrangement joins TRBV29-1 to TRBJ1-2; the match to TRBD1 covers 9 bases. Per germline, CDR1 SQVTM and CDR2 ANQGSEA. V shed 6 bases and J 2 bases; nucleotides not matched to a gene: 4. The CDR3 is 13 residues long. The CDR3 bases are TGCAGCGTCGCGGGACAGGGAAACTATGGCTACACCTTC. It codes for CSVAGQGNYGYTF.

This clone was seen a few times. The V call is TRBV7-2, the J call TRBJ1-3; the match to TRBD1 covers 8 bases. CDR3 length: 13 residues. Trimming at V came to 5 bases and at J to 8 bases, leaving 5 bases not matched to a gene. Germline CDR1 and CDR2: SGHTA and FQGNSA. The CDR3 bases are TGTGCCAGCAGCACTGGACAGGGATACACCATATATTTT. This sequence encodes CASSTGQGYTIYF.

This rearrangement joins TRBV7-2 to TRBJ2-1; maybe TRBD1 (6 bases). Trimming took off 7 bases at V and 2 bases at J, with 12 bases between the two ends. Germline V gives CDR1 SGHTA, CDR2 FQGNSA. This CDR3 has 14 residues. Written as DNA, the CDR3 is TGTGCCAGCAACCGGGACACTCCCTACAATGAGCAGTTCTTC. This gives the protein CASNRDTPYNEQFF.

Comment on this clone: The sample has other DNA sequences that encode this CDR3 too. This rearrangement joins TRBV7-2 to TRBJ2-3; no definite D call. Germline V gene lookup returns CDR1 SGHTA and CDR2 FQGNSA. Trimming removed 1 base at V and 4 bases at J, with 9 bases between. The CDR3 is 14 amino acids. CDR3 sequence (DNA): TGTGCCAGCAGCTTAGGTACACGGGCAGATACGCAGTATTTT. Translated, it gives CASSLGTRADTQYF.

This clone was seen more than once but under ten times. This chain connects TRBV28 to TRBJ1-2; the match to TRBD1 covers 7 bases. V lost 7 bases, J lost 7 bases, and 6 bases stayed unmatched. This CDR3 has 12 residues. Germline V gives CDR1 MDHEN, CDR2 SYDVKM. The CDR3 protein is CASTLGTAGYTF. CDR3 DNA: TGTGCCAGCACCCTAGGGACAGCTGGCTACACCTTC.

The chain combines TRBV7-9 with TRBJ1-5, with 9 bases fitting TRBD1. The V segment lost 6 bases and the J segment 5 bases; nucleotides outside the gene matches: 2. The length of the CDR3 is 13 residues. Germline-derived CDR1 and CDR2 are SEHNR and FQNEAQ (reference sequence). CDR3 nucleotides: TGTGCCAGCAGTCGGACAGGGGATCAGCCCCAGCATTTT. Protein sequence: CASSRTGDQPQHF.

The chain is built from TRBV25-1 and TRBJ1-6; TRBD1 agrees at 9 bases. Trimming at V came to 6 bases and at J to 9 bases, leaving 6 bases not matched to a gene. Germline V gives CDR1 MGHDK, CDR2 SYGVNS. This CDR3 comprises 14 residues. CDR3 in amino acids: CASSDGQGPSPLHF. CDR3 bases: TGTGCCAGCAGCGATGGACAGGGGCCTTCACCCCTCCACTTT.

This clone was picked up a small number of times. The chain links TRBV4-3 to TRBJ2-3, with 10 bases fitting TRBD1. J lost 5 bases, V lost 1 base, and 6 bases had no gene match. The CDR3 consists of 16 residues. Looked up from germline, CDR1 is LGHNA and CDR2 is YSLEER. The CDR3 region is CASSQGDRGQKDTQYF. Written as DNA, the CDR3 is TGCGCCAGCAGCCAAGGTGACAGGGGGCAAAAAGATACGCAGTATTTT.

This clone has just a few counts. V usage is TRBV6-5 and J usage is TRBJ2-1, with 9 bases matching TRBD2. V gave up 5 bases and J gave up 15 bases; unmatched junction bases: 8. The CDR3 extends over 12 amino acids. Looked up from germline, CDR1 is MNHEY and CDR2 is SVGAGI. Written as DNA, the CDR3 is TGTGCCAGCAGTCAGGGACTAGCTACCTTGTTCTTC. Translating gives CASSQGLATLFF.

This clone has more than one count but fewer than ten. V gene TRBV29-1 combines with J gene TRBJ2-1; D gene uncertain. V was pared by 4 bases and J by 7 bases, with 20 bases between. Germline V gives CDR1 SQVTM, CDR2 ANQGSEA. This CDR3 has 15 residues. In DNA form, the CDR3 reads TGCAGCGTTGCCTTGGTGGGAAGGGCATCTAATGAGCAGTTCTTC. Its protein is CSVALVGRASNEQFF.

V and J are TRBV7-2 and TRBJ2-4; no firm D call. Trimming removed 4 bases at V and 0 bases at J, with 13 bases between. The CDR3 has 16 amino acids. Germline loops: CDR1 SGHTA, CDR2 FQGNSA. Here the CDR3 DNA reads TGTGCCAGCAGCTCTAAAGGTTCCTTAGCCAAAAACATTCAGTACTTC. It translates to CASSSKGSLAKNIQYF.

This chain connects TRBV2 to TRBJ1-1, with 9 bases identical to TRBD1. With 6 bases clipped from V and 4 bases from J, the junction kept 9 bases outside the gene matches. Germline loops: CDR1 SNHLY, CDR2 FYNNEI. The CDR3 totals 15 residues. CDR3 sequence: CASRIQGARGTEAFF. The CDR3 bases are TGTGCCAGCAGGATACAGGGGGCCCGGGGCACTGAAGCTTTCTTT.

The chain joins TRBV11-2 to TRBJ1-2; no clear D. This CDR3 spans 14 amino acids. V was pared by 4 bases and J by 7 bases, with 16 bases between. Germline values: CDR1 SGHAT, CDR2 FQNNGV. In DNA, the CDR3 is TGTGCCAGCAGCTCCTCCCAGACCCGAGGTGGCTACACCTTC. Its protein product is CASSSSQTRGGYTF.

This clone was observed a handful of times. The sample contains more than one DNA sequence encoding this CDR3. The chain carries TRBV2 and TRBJ1-2; D not resolved. Trimming pared 5 bases from V and 4 bases from J, leaving 5 bases between. The germline V gene has CDR1 SNHLY and CDR2 FYNNEI. This CDR3 contains 11 residues. This CDR3 reads CASSLSYGYTF. CDR3 nucleotides: TGTGCCAGCAGTTTGTCCTATGGCTACACCTTC.

The gene calls are TRBV9 and TRBJ2-1; no firm D call. V lost 3 bases and J lost 3, with 13 bases in between. The CDR3 extends over 15 amino acids. Germline V gene data show CDR1 as SGDLS and CDR2 as YYNGEE. The CDR3 region has the DNA TGTGCCAGCAGCGCCCAACCTCACGGCTACAATGAGCAGTTCTTC. Its protein product is CASSAQPHGYNEQFF.

This chain links TRBV28 with TRBJ2-2; 8 bases fit TRBD1. The CDR3 loop spans 15 amino acids. Per germline, CDR1 MDHEN and CDR2 SYDVKM. V shed 6 bases and J 6 bases; nucleotides not matched to a gene: 9. The CDR3 nucleotides read TGTGCCAGCAGAGCCACCGGGACAGGCGCCGGGGAGCTGTTTTTT. Its translation: CASRATGTGAGELFF.

This clone came up a few times. Other DNA variants within this sample encode the same CDR3. The gene calls are TRBV7-2 and TRBJ1-1, with 9 bases lining up with TRBD1. CDR3 size: 13 residues. Trimming at V came to 0 bases and at J to 7 bases, leaving 0 bases not matched to a gene. CDR1 SGHTA and CDR2 FQGNSA come from the germline V gene. The CDR3 DNA reads as TGTGCCAGCAGCTTAGCGGGACAGGGTGAAGCTTTCTTT. It specifies CASSLAGQGEAFF.

The chain employs TRBV6-6 and TRBJ2-3; D ambiguous. The CDR3 is 13 amino acids. Germline V gene sequence: CDR1 MNHNY, CDR2 SVGAGI (reference sequence). Trimming took 8 bases from V and 1 from J, leaving 10 bases between them. The CDR3 coding sequence is TGTGCCAGCGTCGCGCCTGGCACAGATACGCAGTATTTT. Translated, it gives CASVAPGTDTQYF.

The chain employs TRBV7-9 and TRBJ2-7; 8 bases are shared with TRBD1. The CDR3 covers 14 residues. Germline V gives CDR1 SEHNR, CDR2 FQNEAQ (reference sequence). The V segment lost 4 bases and the J segment 6 bases; nucleotides outside the gene matches: 8. In DNA, the CDR3 is TGTGCCAGCAGCTCGGACAGGGCAGCTAGCGAGCAGTACTTC. Amino acids: CASSSDRAASEQYF.

This clone was counted only a few times. This rearrangement joins TRBV27 to TRBJ1-5; 12 bases agree with TRBD1. V gave up 5 bases and J gave up 7 bases; unmatched junction bases: 6. The CDR3 spans 15 residues. Germline V gene sequence: CDR1 MNHEY, CDR2 SMNVEV (reference sequence). The CDR3: CASSAGQGAGQPQHF. The CDR3 DNA reads as TGTGCCAGCAGTGCGGGACAGGGGGCCGGGCAGCCCCAGCATTTT.

This chain links TRBV6-5 with TRBJ1-6, with D hard to call. The CDR3 extends over 15 amino acids. CDR1 MNHEY and CDR2 SVGAGI come from the germline V gene. Trimming took off 5 bases at V and 0 bases at J, with 8 bases between the two ends. Here the CDR3 DNA reads TGTGCCAGCAGTACTGTAAGCTCCTATAATTCACCCCTCCACTTT. This encodes CASSTVSSYNSPLHF.

This clone was counted a few times. This chain links TRBV18 with TRBJ1-5; maybe TRBD1 (5 bases). The CDR3 contains 15 residues. Germline V gene data show CDR1 as KGHSH and CDR2 as LQKENI. Trimming took off 1 base at V and 7 bases at J, with 14 bases between the two ends. The CDR3 sequence is CASSPLNRGGQPQHF. The CDR3 DNA reads TGTGCCAGCTCACCACTGAATCGGGGGGGGCAGCCCCAGCATTTT.

This clone was observed a handful of times. The CDR3 bases are TGTGCCAGCAGCCTTACCCTAGGGGCCAAAACCTACGAGCAGTACTTC. The encoded protein is CASSLTLGAKTYEQYF. V is TRBV7-9 and J is TRBJ2-7, with D possibly matching TRBD1 (5 bases). Germline-derived CDR1 and CDR2 are SEHNR and FQNEAQ (reference sequence). The CDR3 is 16 residues long. Trimming cost V 5 bases and J 2 bases, with 19 bases left between them.

This clone came up a few times. Here the CDR3 DNA reads TGTGCCAGCAGCCGGCCAACTAGCGGGGTGTCAGATACGCAGTATTTT. Protein: CASSRPTSGVSDTQYF. The V and J genes are TRBV4-2 and TRBJ2-3; 10 bases align to TRBD2. Germline V gene lookup returns CDR1 LGHNA and CDR2 YNFKEQ. With V trimmed by 4 bases and J by 4 bases, 8 bases remained unmatched. The CDR3 runs 16 residues.

This clone was recorded only once. The chain combines TRBV5-1 with TRBJ2-7; 7 bases are shared with TRBD1. The CDR3 sequence is 15 residues long. Germline lookup yields CDR1 SGHRS and CDR2 YFSETQ. V lost 4 bases and J lost 2; bases outside the gene matches: 9. The CDR3 DNA is TGCGCCAGCAGCCGGATGGGACAGCCTACCTACGAGCAGTACTTC. It is translated as CASSRMGQPTYEQYF.

This clone occurred a few times. The V call is TRBV7-2, the J call TRBJ2-1; TRBD1 or TRBD2 may be the D gene (6 bases each). This CDR3 contains 15 residues. The germline V and J ends were trimmed by 2 bases and 5 bases, with 13 bases remaining between them. Germline V gene data show CDR1 as SGHTA and CDR2 as FQGNSA. The CDR3 protein is CASSLTGAGNNEQFF. CDR3 DNA: TGTGCCAGCAGCTTAACGGGGGCAGGGAACAATGAGCAGTTCTTC. Combining the CDR3 with reference TRBV7-2 and TRBJ2-1 gives the whole variable domain GAGVSQSPSNKVTEKGKDVELRCDPISGHTALYWYRQSLGQGLEFLIYFQGNSAPDKSGLPSDRFSAERTGGSVSTLTIQRTQQEDSAVYLCASSLTGAGNNEQFFGPGTRLTVL.